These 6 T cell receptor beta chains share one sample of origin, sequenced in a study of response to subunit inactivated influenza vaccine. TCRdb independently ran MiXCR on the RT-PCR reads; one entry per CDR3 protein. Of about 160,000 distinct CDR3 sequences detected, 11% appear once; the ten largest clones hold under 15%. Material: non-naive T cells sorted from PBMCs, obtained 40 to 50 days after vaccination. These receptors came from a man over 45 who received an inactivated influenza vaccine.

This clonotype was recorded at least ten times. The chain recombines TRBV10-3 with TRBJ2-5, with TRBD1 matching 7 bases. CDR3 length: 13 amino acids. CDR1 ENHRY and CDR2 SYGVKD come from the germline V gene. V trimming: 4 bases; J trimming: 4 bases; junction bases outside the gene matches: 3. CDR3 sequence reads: CAISGGQVETQYF. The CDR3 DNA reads TGTGCCATCAGTGGAGGACAGGTAGAGACCCAGTACTTC.

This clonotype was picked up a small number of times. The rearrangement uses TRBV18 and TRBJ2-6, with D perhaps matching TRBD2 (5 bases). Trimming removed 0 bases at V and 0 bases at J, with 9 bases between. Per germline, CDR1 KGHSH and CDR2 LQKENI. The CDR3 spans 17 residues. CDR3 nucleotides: TGTGCCAGCTCACCACCGATCGGGAACTCTGGGGCCAACGTCCTGACTTTC. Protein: CASSPPIGNSGANVLTF.

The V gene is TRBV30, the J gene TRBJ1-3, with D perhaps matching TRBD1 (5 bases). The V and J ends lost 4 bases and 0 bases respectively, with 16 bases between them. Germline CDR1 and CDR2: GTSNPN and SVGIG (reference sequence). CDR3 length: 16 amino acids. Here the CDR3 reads CAWTRDRTSSGNTIYF. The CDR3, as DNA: TGTGCCTGGACCCGCGACAGAACCAGCTCTGGAAACACCATATATTTT.

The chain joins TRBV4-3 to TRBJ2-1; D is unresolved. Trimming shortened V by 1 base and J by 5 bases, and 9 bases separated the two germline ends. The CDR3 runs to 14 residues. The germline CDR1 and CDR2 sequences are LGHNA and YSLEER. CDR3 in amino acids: CASSQGLDDNEQFF. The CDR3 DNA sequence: TGCGCCAGCAGCCAAGGCCTGGACGACAATGAGCAGTTCTTC.

For the CDR3, the DNA is TGTGCCAGCAGTCCTCAAGGTGGGCACGAGCAGTACTTC. It translates to CASSPQGGHEQYF. The chain carries TRBV12-3 or TRBV12-4 and TRBJ2-7, with D hard to call. Trimming removed 5 bases at V and 5 bases at J, with 13 bases between. CDR3 length: 13 residues.

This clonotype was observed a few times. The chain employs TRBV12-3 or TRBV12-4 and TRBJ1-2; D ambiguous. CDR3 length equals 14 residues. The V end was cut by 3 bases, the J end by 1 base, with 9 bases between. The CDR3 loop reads CASSLRHLNYGYTF. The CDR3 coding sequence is TGTGCCAGCAGTTTGCGGCATCTTAACTATGGCTACACCTTC.